Shown below are 32 T cell receptor beta chains from a single sample sequenced in a study of T cell repertoires in cytomegalovirus infection. One entry per CDR3 protein, called by TCRdb with MiXCR from the reads. The table has some 110,000 distinct CDR3 sequences, around 32% seen once. These receptors have no identified antigens. Material: CD8+ T cells from cultured PBMCs, obtained from culture after CMV antigen stimulation. These receptors all stem from a human donor in good health (CMV status not recorded). Some clones in this sample may be carry-over from other donors' samples.

This clonotype was seen a handful of times. The junction does not match germline at one end; this may be a read error. The V and J genes are TRBV6-2 or TRBV6-3 and TRBJ2-1; 10 nucleotides align to TRBD2. This CDR3 has 16 residues. The germline V gene has CDR1 MNHEY and CDR2 SVGEGT. CDR3 in amino acids: CASSYERGGSSNEQFF. DNA for the CDR3: TGTGCCAGCAGTTACGAGCGGGGGGGCTCCTCCAATGAGCAGTTCTTC.

This chain uses TRBV7-9 with TRBJ2-7; TRBD1 might be the D (6 bases). The CDR3 totals 16 residues. The V end was cut by 2 bases, the J end by 0 bases, with 14 bases between. Per the germline V gene, CDR1 is SEHNR and CDR2 is FQNEAQ (reference sequence). The chain's CDR3 is CASSLTPGHTSYEQYF. The CDR3 region has the DNA TGTGCCAGCAGCTTAACCCCGGGACACACCTCCTACGAGCAGTACTTC.

This clonotype has a handful of counts. V usage is TRBV7-8 and J usage is TRBJ2-2; D might be TRBD1 (6 bases). Germline V gene lookup returns CDR1 SGHVS and CDR2 FQNEAQ. This CDR3 has 13 residues. Trimming took 5 bases from V and 6 from J, leaving 10 bases between them. CDR3 sequence (DNA): TGTGCCAGCAGCACGAACAGGGCCGGGGAGCTGTTTTTT. This sequence encodes CASSTNRAGELFF. Full variable domain (rest looked up from reference TRBV7-8 and TRBJ2-2): GAGVSQSPRYKVAKRGQDVALRCDPISGHVSLFWYQQALGQGPEFLTYFQNEAQLDKSGLPSDRFFAERPEGSVSTLKIQRTQQEDSAVYLCASSTNRAGELFFGEGSRLTVL.

This clonotype was seen a handful of times. V is TRBV6-2 or TRBV6-3 and J is TRBJ2-2; 8 bases fit TRBD1. CDR1 and CDR2 (germline): MNHEY, SVGEGT. The CDR3 length is 18 residues. Trimming removed 7 bases from V and 1 base from J; junction bases left unmatched: 14. The CDR3 region is CASTSIPRTGKNTGELFF. The CDR3 coding sequence is TGTGCCAGCACCTCGATTCCCCGGACAGGGAAGAACACCGGGGAGCTGTTTTTT.

The V gene is TRBV6-5, the J gene TRBJ2-2, with TRBD2 as a possible D gene (5 bases). The CDR3 has 12 residues. V dropped 5 bases and J dropped 7 bases, with 8 bases sitting between them. Germline V gene sequence: CDR1 MNHEY, CDR2 SVGAGI. CDR3 amino acids: CASSPGNGELFF. The CDR3 nucleotides read TGTGCCAGCAGTCCGGGGAACGGGGAGCTGTTTTTT.

This clonotype turned up a few times. This chain links TRBV6-4 with TRBJ1-6, with D uncertain. Germline loops: CDR1 MRHNA, CDR2 SNTAGT. CDR3 length equals 14 residues. V was cut by 3 bases and J by 7 bases, with 10 bases left in between. CDR3 sequence: CASSEQETNSPLHF. The CDR3 bases are TGTGCCAGCAGTGAGCAGGAGACAAATTCACCCCTCCACTTT.

In this sample, this clonotype turned up a few times. The chain has TRBV12-3 or TRBV12-4 and TRBJ1-2; no reliable D call. This CDR3 is built from 12 residues. V gave up 2 bases and J gave up 7 bases, with 8 bases separating them. The CDR3, as DNA: TGTGCCAGCAGTTTACAGGTCTCTGGCTACACCTTC. Protein sequence: CASSLQVSGYTF.

This clonotype was detected only a few times. The chain is built from TRBV7-9 and TRBJ1-2; no firm D call. Looked up from germline, CDR1 is SEHNR and CDR2 is FQNEAQ (reference sequence). The V end was cut by 1 base, the J end by 7 bases, with 7 bases between. CDR3 length: 12 residues. CDR3: CASSLGSGGYTF. CDR3 bases: TGTGCCAGCAGCTTAGGTTCGGGTGGCTACACCTTC.

The rearrangement links TRBV19 to TRBJ2-5, with 10 positions matching TRBD2. Germline loops: CDR1 LNHDA, CDR2 SQIVND (reference sequence). The J segment lost 4 bases and the V segment lost 6 bases, leaving 14 bases of the junction unmatched. The CDR3 consists of 17 residues. The chain's CDR3 is CASRGRLVAGGPETQYF. The DNA of the CDR3 is TGTGCCAGTAGGGGGAGACTGGTAGCGGGGGGCCCAGAGACCCAGTACTTC.

The chain carries TRBV10-3 and TRBJ2-2, with 7 bases fitting TRBD2. Unmatched junction bases numbered 4, after V lost 8 bases and J lost 1 base. The CDR3 contains 14 residues. Per germline, CDR1 ENHRY and CDR2 SYGVKD. DNA for the CDR3: TGTGCCATCTGGACTAGAGAGAACACCGGGGAGCTGTTTTTT. Translation: CAIWTRENTGELFF.

CDR3 bases: TGCGCCAGCAGCCAAGCAATCTACAGGGGCTTAGGCACAGATACGCAGTATTTT. As protein: CASSQAIYRGLGTDTQYF. This chain connects TRBV4-3 to TRBJ2-3; 7 bases are shared with TRBD1. Trimming took 1 base from V and 1 from J; bases not matched to a gene: 11. This CDR3 has 18 residues. The germline gives CDR1 LGHNA, CDR2 YSLEER.

The rearrangement joins TRBV4-3 to TRBJ1-1, with unresolved D. V shed 1 base and J shed 0 bases, with 12 bases lying between them. CDR1 is LGHNA, CDR2 YSLEER, per germline. The CDR3 covers 16 residues. The CDR3 DNA follows: TGCGCCAGCAGCCAAGGATTCGGTATTATGAACACTGAAGCTTTCTTT. This codes for CASSQGFGIMNTEAFF.

This clonotype has at least ten counts. J is TRBJ2-3 and V is TRBV7-2; 11 nucleotides align to TRBD1. Germline CDR1 is SGHTA and CDR2 is FQGNSA. The CDR3 length is 14 residues. V trimming: 4 bases; J trimming: 6 bases; junction bases outside the gene matches: 3. CDR3 protein: CASSSGQGGDTQYF. The CDR3 nucleotides read TGTGCCAGCAGCTCGGGACAGGGGGGTGATACGCAGTATTTT.

This sequence joins TRBV12-3 or TRBV12-4 and TRBJ2-3; no clear D gene. With 5 bases removed from V and 7 bases from J, the gap between germline ends came to 10 bases. This CDR3 region has 12 residues. The CDR3 loop reads CASSLDYYTQYF. DNA for the CDR3: TGTGCCAGCAGTCTCGATTATTATACGCAGTATTTT.

The chain joins TRBV28 to TRBJ1-3, with TRBD1 as a possible D gene (6 bases). The CDR3 spans 17 residues. Between the trimmed V and J ends, which lost 4 bases and 0 bases, there was a span of 16 bases. Germline V gives CDR1 MDHEN, CDR2 SYDVKM. The CDR3 here is CASSSLAGAVSGNTIYF. CDR3 nucleotide sequence: TGTGCCAGCAGTTCACTCGCAGGGGCCGTCTCTGGAAACACCATATATTTT.

This clonotype turned up a few times. V and J are TRBV11-3 and TRBJ2-7, with 9 positions matching TRBD1. Germline V lookup: CDR1 SGHNT, CDR2 YENEEA. With V trimmed by 5 bases and J by 3 bases, 8 bases remained unmatched. This CDR3 has 15 residues. The CDR3 loop reads CASSPGRTGVYEQYF. The CDR3 DNA is TGTGCCAGCAGCCCGGGAAGGACAGGGGTCTACGAGCAGTACTTC.

This chain connects TRBV6-5 to TRBJ2-7; D is perhaps TRBD1 (5 bases). The germline V gene has CDR1 MNHEY and CDR2 SVGAGI. V was pared by 2 bases and J by 3 bases, with 11 bases between. CDR3 size: 14 residues. CDR3 loop: CASSYSRQFYEQYF. CDR3 coding DNA: TGTGCCAGCAGTTACAGTCGACAGTTCTACGAGCAGTACTTC.

The chain carries TRBV6-6 and TRBJ1-5, with a possible D match to TRBD1 (5 bases). The germline V gene has CDR1 MNHNY and CDR2 SVGAGI (reference sequence). Trimming pared 5 bases from V and 6 bases from J, leaving 17 bases between. This CDR3 region has 15 residues. In DNA, the CDR3 is TGTGCCAGCAGTCTCCAGGGCAGATTGGGTCAGCCCCAGCATTTT. Translation: CASSLQGRLGQPQHF.

The chain carries TRBV5-4 and TRBJ2-3, with D tentatively TRBD2 (6 bases). Trimming left V 1 base short and J 1 base short, with 16 bases between. CDR3 length: 17 amino acids. Germline V gene sequence: CDR1 SGHNT, CDR2 YYREEE (reference sequence). This CDR3 is CASSLFPGSGGTDTQYF. The CDR3 DNA reads as TGTGCCAGCAGCTTGTTTCCCGGTAGCGGAGGCACAGATACGCAGTATTTT.

The chain combines TRBV11-1 with TRBJ2-2; D not resolved. The germline V gene has CDR1 SGHAT and CDR2 FQDESV (reference sequence). V was cut by 7 bases and J by 2 bases, with 11 bases left in between. There are 14 residues in the CDR3. This CDR3 is CASTRGTNTGELFF. The CDR3 DNA sequence: TGTGCCAGCACCCGTGGCACCAACACCGGGGAGCTGTTTTTT.

This clonotype appeared many times. The chain links TRBV7-9 to TRBJ1-2; 9 bases match TRBD1. There are 15 residues in the CDR3. Trimming removed 6 bases from V and 5 bases from J; junction bases left unmatched: 10. CDR1 and CDR2 from the germline V gene are SEHNR and FQNEAQ (reference sequence). The CDR3 nucleotides read TGTGCCAGCAGGTCGAACAGGGGGCGACTTTATGGCTACACCTTC. It yields the protein CASRSNRGRLYGYTF.

There are a few counts of this clonotype. The J gene is TRBJ1-1, the V gene TRBV4-3; perhaps TRBD1 as D (6 bases). The germline V and J ends were trimmed by 6 bases and 1 base, with 15 bases remaining between them. There are 15 residues in the CDR3. From germline, CDR1 is LGHNA and CDR2 YSLEER. This chain's CDR3 is CASRPGGRGNTEAFF. In DNA, the CDR3 is TGCGCCAGCAGGCCGGGGGGCCGTGGGAACACTGAAGCTTTCTTT.

In its sample, this clonotype was seen many times. The chain recombines TRBV4-1 with TRBJ2-3; weak D call: TRBD2 (6 bases). The CDR3 length is 14 residues. CDR1 is MGHRA, CDR2 YSYEKL, per germline. Trimming shortened V by 0 bases and J by 5 bases, and 9 bases separated the two germline ends. The CDR3 protein is CASSQEGLIDTQYF. Written as DNA, the CDR3 is TGCGCCAGCAGCCAAGAGGGACTTATAGATACGCAGTATTTT.

This chain joins TRBV20-1 and TRBJ1-6, with 7 nucleotides matching TRBD1. Germline V gives CDR1 DFQATT, CDR2 SNEGSKA (reference sequence). The CDR3 extends over 16 amino acids. Trimming took 3 bases from V and 0 from J; bases not matched to a gene: 5. The CDR3 is CSARDGDSSYNSPLHF. CDR3 nucleotides: TGCAGTGCTAGGGATGGGGACAGCTCCTATAATTCACCCCTCCACTTT.

The V gene is TRBV2, the J gene TRBJ1-4; the D gene is possibly TRBD1 (6 bases). This CDR3 comprises 14 residues. Trimming removed 7 bases from V and 7 bases from J, with 16 bases in between. Germline assignment: CDR1 SNHLY and CDR2 FYNNEI. For the CDR3, the DNA is TGTGCCAGCAAAGCACGGGGGCCTGCTGAAAAACTGTTTTTT. Its protein product is CASKARGPAEKLFF.

The sample holds a few counts of this clonotype. The rearrangement links TRBV5-6 to TRBJ1-5, with 7 bases that match TRBD1. Germline-derived CDR1 and CDR2 are SGHDT and YYEEEE. The V segment lost 6 bases and the J segment 6 bases; nucleotides outside the gene matches: 9. The CDR3 runs to 14 residues. CDR3 loop: CASTQGGRVQPQHF. In DNA form, the CDR3 reads TGTGCCAGCACGCAAGGGGGCCGGGTTCAGCCCCAGCATTTT.

This clonotype was counted a few times. The chain links TRBV28 to TRBJ2-5; maybe TRBD2 (6 bases). Germline CDR1 and CDR2: MDHEN and SYDVKM. The CDR3 is 14 residues long. Trimming removed 7 bases at V and 4 bases at J, with 16 bases between. The CDR3 loop reads CASTSRLARETQYF. The CDR3 DNA reads TGTGCCAGCACCTCCCGGCTAGCGCGAGAGACCCAGTACTTC.

V usage is TRBV13 and J usage is TRBJ2-7; 7 nucleotides agree with TRBD1. Germline V gene data show CDR1 as PRHDT and CDR2 as FYEKMQ (reference sequence). Trimming took 7 bases from V and 3 from J; bases not matched to a gene: 12. The CDR3 length is 15 residues. Written as DNA, the CDR3 is TGTGCCAGCACCTGGACAGGCGCGCCCGACTACGAGCAGTACTTC. As protein: CASTWTGAPDYEQYF.

This clonotype was picked up many times. The chain couples TRBV6-5 to TRBJ2-1, with D unresolved. This CDR3 comprises 12 residues. V gave up 7 bases and J gave up 4 bases, with 8 bases separating them. The V gene's germline CDR1 is MNHEY and CDR2 SVGAGI. The CDR3 nucleotides are TGTGCCAGCACCGGCCCGTACAATGAGCAGTTCTTC. It yields the protein CASTGPYNEQFF.

This chain uses TRBV15 with TRBJ2-1, with D possibly matching TRBD2 (5 bases). Looked up from germline, CDR1 is LNHNV and CDR2 is YYDKDF (reference sequence). V was shortened by 0 bases and J by 7 bases, with 13 bases between the two germline ends. This CDR3 has 15 residues. The DNA for the CDR3 is TGTGCCACCAGCAGAGATGTGGGATCGGGAAATGAGCAGTTCTTC. Its translation: CATSRDVGSGNEQFF.

There are a few counts of this clonotype. The chain employs TRBV6-1 and TRBJ2-7; 8 nucleotides agree with TRBD1. Germline V gene lookup returns CDR1 MNHNS and CDR2 SASEGT. V shed 8 bases, J shed 2 bases, and the junction held 5 bases outside the gene matches. This CDR3 has 13 amino acids. CDR3 DNA sequence: TGTGCCAGCGGGGACAGGAGCCCCTACGAGCAGTACTTC. It encodes CASGDRSPYEQYF.

In this sample, this clonotype turned up a few times. This chain connects TRBV19 to TRBJ1-5; 9 nucleotides line up with TRBD1. Trimming removed 9 bases from V and 6 bases from J; junction bases left unmatched: 12. Looked up from germline, CDR1 is LNHDA and CDR2 is SQIVND (reference sequence). The CDR3 is 15 amino acids. In nucleotides, the CDR3 is TGTGCCAGGGGAATGGACAGGGGAATTGGTCAGCCCCAGCATTTT. Translating gives CARGMDRGIGQPQHF.